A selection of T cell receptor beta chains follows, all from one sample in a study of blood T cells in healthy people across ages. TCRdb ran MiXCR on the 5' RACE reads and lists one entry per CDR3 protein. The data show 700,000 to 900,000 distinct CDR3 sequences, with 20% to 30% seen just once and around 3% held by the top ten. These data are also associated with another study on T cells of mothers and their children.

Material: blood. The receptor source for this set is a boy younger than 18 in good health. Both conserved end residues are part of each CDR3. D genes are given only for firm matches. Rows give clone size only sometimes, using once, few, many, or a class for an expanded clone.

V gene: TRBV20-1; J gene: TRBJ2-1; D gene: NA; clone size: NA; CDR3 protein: CSARDFGSNYNEQFF; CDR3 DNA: TGCAGTGCTAGAGATTTCGGCTCAAACTACAATGAGCAGTTCTTC
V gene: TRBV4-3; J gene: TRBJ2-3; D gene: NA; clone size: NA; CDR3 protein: CASSQDLSGSPTDTQYF; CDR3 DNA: TGCGCCAGCAGCCAAGATCTGTCAGGTTCCCCCACAGATACGCAGTATTTT
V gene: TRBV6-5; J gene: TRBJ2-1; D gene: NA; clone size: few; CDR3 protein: CASSTRGSGNEQFF; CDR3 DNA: TGTGCCAGCAGTACCCGGGGAAGCGGCAATGAGCAGTTCTTC
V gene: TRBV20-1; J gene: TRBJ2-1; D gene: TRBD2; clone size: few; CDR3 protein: CSARDRPAGVRGEQFF; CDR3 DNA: TGCAGTGCTAGAGATCGTCCAGCGGGGGTTCGAGGTGAGCAGTTCTTC
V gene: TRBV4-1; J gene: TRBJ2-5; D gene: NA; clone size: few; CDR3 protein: CASSRTSLLGETQYF; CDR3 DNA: TGCGCCAGCAGCCGCACTAGTCTTCTGGGGGAGACCCAGTACTTC
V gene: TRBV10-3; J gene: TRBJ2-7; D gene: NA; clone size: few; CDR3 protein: CAISEEATRTYEQYF; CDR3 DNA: TGTGCCATCAGTGAGGAAGCAACTAGAACCTACGAGCAGTACTTC
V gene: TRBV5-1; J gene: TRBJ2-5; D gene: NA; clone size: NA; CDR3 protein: CASSLFLPRGETQYF; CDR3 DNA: TGCGCCAGCAGCTTGTTCCTCCCGAGAGGAGAGACCCAGTACTTC
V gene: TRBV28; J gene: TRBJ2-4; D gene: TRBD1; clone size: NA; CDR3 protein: CASSLGQGSYF; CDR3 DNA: TGTGCCAGCAGTCTGGGACAGGGGTCGTACTTC
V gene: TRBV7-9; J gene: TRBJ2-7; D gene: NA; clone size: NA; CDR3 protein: CASSFPGPAGQQYF; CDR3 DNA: TGTGCCAGCAGCTTTCCGGGTCCCGCCGGACAGCAGTACTTC
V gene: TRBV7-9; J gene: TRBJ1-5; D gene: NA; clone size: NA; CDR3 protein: CASSSERGNQPQHF; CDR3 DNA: TGTGCCAGCAGCTCCGAACGGGGGAATCAGCCCCAGCATTTT
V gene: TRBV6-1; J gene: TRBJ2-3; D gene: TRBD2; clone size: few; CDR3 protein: CASSVLAGGTRDTQYF; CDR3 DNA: TGTGCCAGCAGTGTTCTAGCGGGGGGTACGAGAGATACGCAGTATTTT
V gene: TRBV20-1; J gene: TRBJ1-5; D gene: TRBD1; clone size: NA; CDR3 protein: CSARDASQGGQPQHF; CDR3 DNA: TGCAGTGCTAGAGATGCTTCACAGGGGGGCCAGCCCCAGCATTTT
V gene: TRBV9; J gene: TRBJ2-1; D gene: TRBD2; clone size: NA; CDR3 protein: CASSVELADNEQFF; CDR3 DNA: TGTGCCAGCAGCGTAGAACTAGCGGACAATGAGCAGTTCTTC
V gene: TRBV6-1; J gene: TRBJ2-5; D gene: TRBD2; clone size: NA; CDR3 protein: CASSEGLAGKEYF; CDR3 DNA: TGTGCCAGCAGTGAAGGACTAGCGGGGAAGGAGTACTTC
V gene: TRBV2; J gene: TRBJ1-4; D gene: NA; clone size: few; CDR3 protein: CASSNEWSERKLFF; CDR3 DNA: TGTGCCAGCAGTAACGAGTGGAGCGAGCGTAAACTGTTTTTT
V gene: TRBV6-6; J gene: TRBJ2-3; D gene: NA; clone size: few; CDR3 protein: CASSPATRSEQYF; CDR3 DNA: TGTGCCAGCAGCCCCGCGACTAGATCGGAGCAGTATTTT
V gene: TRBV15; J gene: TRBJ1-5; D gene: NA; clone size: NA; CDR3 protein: CATSRLGLGSNQPQHF; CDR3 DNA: TGTGCCACCAGCAGATTGGGCCTGGGTAGCAATCAGCCCCAGCATTTT
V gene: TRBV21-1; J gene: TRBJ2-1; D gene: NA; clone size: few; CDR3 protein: CASSRRNQFRPSGGNNEQFF; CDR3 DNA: TGTGCCAGCAGCAGACGAAATCAATTCAGACCTAGCGGGGGCAACAATGAGCAGTTCTTC
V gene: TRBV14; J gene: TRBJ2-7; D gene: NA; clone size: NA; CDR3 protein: CASSQVWGLRNEQYF; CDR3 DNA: TGTGCCAGCAGCCAAGTATGGGGACTCAGAAACGAGCAGTACTTC
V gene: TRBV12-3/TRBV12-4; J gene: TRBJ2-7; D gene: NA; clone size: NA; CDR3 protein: CASSPQGHKDEQYF; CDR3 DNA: TGTGCCAGCAGTCCCCAGGGACATAAGGACGAGCAGTACTTC
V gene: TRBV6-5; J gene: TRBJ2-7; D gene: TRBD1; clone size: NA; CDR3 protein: CASSYLRGPGQGSSYEQYF; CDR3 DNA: TGTGCCAGCAGTTACTTAAGGGGTCCAGGACAGGGAAGCTCCTACGAGCAGTACTTC
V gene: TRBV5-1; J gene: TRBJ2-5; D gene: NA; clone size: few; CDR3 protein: CASSLVGIQETQYF; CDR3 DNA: TGCGCCAGCAGCTTGGTCGGCATCCAAGAGACCCAGTACTTC
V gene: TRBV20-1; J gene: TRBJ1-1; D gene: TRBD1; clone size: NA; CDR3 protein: CSASPGTASAEAFF; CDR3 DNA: TGCAGTGCTAGCCCCGGGACAGCCAGTGCTGAAGCTTTCTTT
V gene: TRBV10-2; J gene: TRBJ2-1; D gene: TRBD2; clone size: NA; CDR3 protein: CASSHSGGVDEQFF; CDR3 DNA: TGCGCCAGCAGTCATAGCGGGGGGGTCGATGAGCAGTTCTTC
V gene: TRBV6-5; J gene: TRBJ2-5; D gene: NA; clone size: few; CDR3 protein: CASNRTGPKRGEQYF; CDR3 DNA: TGTGCCAGCAACAGGACAGGCCCGAAGAGGGGGGAGCAGTACTTC
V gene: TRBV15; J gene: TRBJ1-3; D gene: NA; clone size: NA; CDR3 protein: CATSRDARPSGNTIYF; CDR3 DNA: TGTGCCACCAGCAGAGATGCCAGGCCCTCTGGAAACACCATATATTTT
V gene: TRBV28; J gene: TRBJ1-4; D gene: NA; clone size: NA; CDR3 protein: CASSLRYNEKLFF; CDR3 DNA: TGTGCCAGCAGTTTGAGGTATAATGAAAAACTGTTTTTT
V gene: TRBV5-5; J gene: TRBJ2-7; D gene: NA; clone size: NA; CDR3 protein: CASSLGHPYEQYF; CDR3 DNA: TGTGCCAGCAGCTTGGGACACCCCTACGAGCAGTACTTC